This TCR beta chain was sequenced during a study of cytomegalovirus exposure and HLA in healthy donors. Whole-study context: Of some 360 genotyped donors, about 80% clustered with self-reported Caucasian donors.

General study points: In a later analysis, TCR beta V- and J-gene trimming was associated with a missense DCLRE1C variant.

This clone was found a few times. Its antigen is not known. CDR1 and CDR2 from the germline V gene are SGHRS and YFSETQ. The CDR3 is 14 amino acids. V dropped 0 bases and J dropped 7 bases, with 13 bases sitting between them. Regarding donors, all were healthy bone marrow donors. 60 Vbeta and 13 Jbeta primers were used in PCR. Clones were sequenced by immunoSEQ multiplex PCR, and TCRdb holds only the in-frame ones, with some missing. The table lists some 67,000 clones, roughly 75% of them singletons. The sequence was obtained from a man in his 60s in good health and CMV-seropositive. The genes are TRBV5-1 and TRBJ1-1; no firm D call. Sequencing input: PBMCs. In nucleotides, the CDR3 is TGCGCCAGCAGCTTGGATCCCCAGTCTGATGAAGCTTTCTTT. This encodes CASSLDPQSDEAFF.